The following is a T cell receptor (beta chain) sequence with its context. This sample is drawn from a study of OX40 agonist ivuxolimab in advanced cancers. The V and J ends lost 5 bases and 4 bases respectively, with 14 bases between them. The CDR3 is made up of 14 amino acids. The V gene's germline CDR1 is MDHEN and CDR2 SYDVKM. Assay used: immunoSEQ multiplex PCR; TCRdb lists only in-frame clones, some missing. The sample consists of tens of thousands of clones, roughly 80% of them appearing once. Sequenced here: CD4+ or CD8+ T cells sorted from blood, sampled in a trial of the OX40 agonist ivuxolimab. The clonotype originates from an adult with an advanced solid tumor such as melanoma, head and neck, liver or kidney cancer. This chain uses TRBV28 with TRBJ1-2; TRBD1 is a possible D gene (6 bases). The CDR3 sequence is CASSTTTGFYGYTF. The CDR3 nucleotides are TGTGCCAGCAGTACGACGACAGGATTCTATGGCTACACCTTC.